These 3 T cell receptor beta chains originate from one sample sequenced in a study of blood T cell repertoires in COVID-19. Sequencing used immunoSEQ multiplex PCR; TCRdb keeps in-frame clones, though not all of them. The repertoire holds about 63,000 clones, with roughly 78% as singletons. Specimen: peripheral blood. The receptor set was obtained from a human donor in a cohort sampled during active COVID-19.

This rearrangement joins TRBV19 to TRBJ2-3, with D possibly TRBD2 on 6 matching bases. The CDR3 loop spans 16 amino acids. V was trimmed by 4 bases and J by 3 bases, leaving 17 bases between them. CDR1 is LNHDA and CDR2 is SQIVND in the germline V gene (reference sequence). In nucleotides, the CDR3 is TGTGCCAGTAGTACCGTCGGGGGAGAAGGTACAGATACGCAGTATTTT. The encoded protein is CASSTVGGEGTDTQYF.

The chain carries TRBV30 and TRBJ1-6, with D perhaps TRBD1 (5 bases). V lost 1 base and J lost 7, with 8 bases in between. Germline CDR1 is GTSNPN and CDR2 is SVGIG (reference sequence). This CDR3 comprises 13 residues. CDR3 DNA: TGTGCCTGGAGTGGACAGCCGAATTCACCCCTCCACTTT. Its translation is CAWSGQPNSPLHF.

The J gene is TRBJ2-1, the V gene TRBV24-1; 10 bases map to TRBD1. The germline V gene has CDR1 KGHDR and CDR2 SFDVKD. CDR3 length equals 19 residues. J lost 9 bases, V lost 1 base, and 17 bases had no gene match. As DNA, the CDR3 is TGTGCCACCAGTGATTTACACCGCCGGCGGACAGGGGGATTCGGTGAGCAGTTCTTC. This codes for CATSDLHRRRTGGFGEQFF.